One and the same sample provided the 15 T cell receptor beta chains below, sequenced in a study of blood T cells in healthy people across ages. The authors ran a second PCR of roughly 6 to 11 cycles using a sample-barcoded 5' primer and a J-beta primer mix. A single record per CDR3 protein comes from TCRdb applying MiXCR to the 5' RACE reads. The sample includes about 590,000 distinct CDR3 sequences, about 30% of them seen just once. The material sequenced was blood. The receptors come from a woman at least 80 years old in good health.

This clonotype was recorded many times. The chain joins TRBV7-2 to TRBJ1-5; D gene uncertain. The CDR3 runs 13 residues. V lost 5 bases and J lost 3, with 8 bases in between. The germline V gene encodes CDR1 SGHTA and CDR2 FQGNSA. The CDR3 is CASSQEANQPQHF. CDR3 bases: TGTGCCAGCAGCCAGGAGGCCAATCAGCCCCAGCATTTT.

This clonotype showed up many times. The chain combines TRBV20-1 with TRBJ1-2, with D uncertain. This CDR3 has 12 amino acids. The V gene lost 7 bases and the J gene lost 9 bases, with 18 bases spanning the gap. In germline, CDR1 is DFQATT, CDR2 SNEGSKA (reference sequence). CDR3 nucleotide sequence: TGCAGTGGGGATTCCGGGAGATCTAGCTACACCTTC. It yields the protein CSGDSGRSSYTF.

This clonotype showed up many times. The gene calls are TRBV6-6 and TRBJ1-2; unclear D gene. V was trimmed by 2 bases and J by 6 bases, leaving 4 bases between them. The CDR3 spans 11 residues. In germline, CDR1 is MNHNY, CDR2 SVGAGI (reference sequence). CDR3 DNA sequence: TGTGCCAGCAGTTACATGGATGGCTACACCTTC. Encoded protein: CASSYMDGYTF.

This clonotype turned up a few times. The rearrangement links TRBV20-1 to TRBJ1-4, with D hard to call. This CDR3 contains 13 residues. With 3 bases removed from V and 2 bases from J, the gap between germline ends came to 7 bases. Per the germline V gene, CDR1 is DFQATT and CDR2 is SNEGSKA (reference sequence). Here the CDR3 DNA reads TGCAGTGCTAGCGCAGATACTAATGAAAAACTGTTTTTT. Translation gives CSASADTNEKLFF.

Ten or more counts support this clonotype. The J gene is TRBJ2-1, the V gene TRBV12-3 or TRBV12-4; a possible D gene is TRBD1 (7 bases). There are 15 residues in the CDR3. V lost 7 bases and J lost 9, with 22 bases in between. CDR3 sequence (DNA): TGTGCCAGCACAGGACAGGCCAGATTTAGCGGTGAGCAGTTCTTC. It codes for CASTGQARFSGEQFF.

This clonotype was seen at least ten times. The chain combines TRBV5-1 with TRBJ1-6, with TRBD1 matching over 9 bases. V was clipped by 4 bases and J by 10 bases; unmatched bases: 9. The CDR3 extends over 15 amino acids. Per germline, CDR1 SGHRS and CDR2 YFSETQ. CDR3 residues: CASSAGQGMESPLHF. Written as DNA, the CDR3 is TGCGCCAGCAGCGCCGGACAGGGGATGGAGTCACCCCTCCACTTT. Combining the CDR3 with reference TRBV5-1 and TRBJ1-6 gives the whole variable domain KAGVTQTPRYLIKTRGQQVTLSCSPISGHRSVSWYQQTPGQGLQFLFEYFSETQRNKGNFPGRFSGRQFSNSRSEMNVSTLELGDSALYLCASSAGQGMESPLHFGNGTRLTVT.

The J gene is TRBJ2-3, the V gene TRBV18; D is ambiguous. CDR1 is KGHSH and CDR2 is LQKENI in the germline V gene. This CDR3 contains 16 residues. V was trimmed by 1 base and J by 3 bases, leaving 14 bases between them. The CDR3 DNA is TGTGCCAGCTCACCACGGTTAACGCGTGGTACAGATACGCAGTATTTT. This gives the protein CASSPRLTRGTDTQYF.

The chain couples TRBV27 to TRBJ2-5, with D perhaps given as TRBD1 or TRBD2 (5 bases each). Between the trimmed V and J ends, which lost 2 bases and 2 bases, there was a span of 9 bases. Per the germline V gene, CDR1 is MNHEY and CDR2 is SMNVEV (reference sequence). This CDR3 has 14 residues. The CDR3 reads CASSLRGPQETQYF. Written as DNA, the CDR3 is TGTGCCAGCAGTTTAAGGGGACCGCAAGAGACCCAGTACTTC.

This clonotype occurred many times. The chain links TRBV7-2 to TRBJ2-5, with TRBD2 matching 9 bases. Germline V gives CDR1 SGHTA, CDR2 FQGNSA. V shed 4 bases and J 6 bases; nucleotides not matched to a gene: 3. The CDR3 contains 13 residues. Written as DNA, the CDR3 is TGTGCCAGCAGCTCTACTAGCGGGCAGACCCAGTACTTC. Protein product: CASSSTSGQTQYF.

This clonotype has a count of ten or more. The chain joins TRBV7-9 to TRBJ2-3; D is ambiguous. Germline loops: CDR1 SEHNR, CDR2 FQNEAQ (reference sequence). With 0 bases removed from V and 3 bases from J, the gap between germline ends came to 10 bases. The CDR3 length is 15 residues. Here the CDR3 reads CASSLAGTATDTQYF. The CDR3 DNA reads TGTGCCAGCAGCTTAGCGGGTACGGCGACAGATACGCAGTATTTT.

This clonotype was detected ten times or more. This chain links TRBV24-1 with TRBJ2-1; tentatively, D is TRBD2 (6 bases). The V and J ends lost 0 bases and 5 bases respectively, with 10 bases between them. This CDR3 region has 15 residues. The germline V gene has CDR1 KGHDR and CDR2 SFDVKD. CDR3: CATSDLASADNEQFF. DNA for the CDR3: TGTGCCACCAGTGATTTGGCTAGCGCGGACAATGAGCAGTTCTTC.

This clonotype appeared a few times. The chain uses TRBV7-2 and TRBJ1-1; the match to TRBD1 covers 8 bases. The length of the CDR3 is 15 residues. Trimming took 1 base from V and 4 from J; bases not matched to a gene: 5. CDR1 and CDR2 from the germline V gene are SGHTA and FQGNSA. CDR3 amino acids: CASSLVQGAPTEAFF. The CDR3 bases are TGTGCCAGCAGCTTAGTTCAGGGGGCGCCCACTGAAGCTTTCTTT.

V is TRBV7-9 and J is TRBJ1-6; TRBD1 matches at 8 bases. CDR1 is SEHNR and CDR2 is FQNEAQ in the germline V gene (reference sequence). The length of the CDR3 is 15 residues. V trimming: 4 bases; J trimming: 7 bases; junction bases outside the gene matches: 6. The CDR3 reads CASSWGQESNSPLHF. The CDR3 region has the DNA TGTGCCAGCAGCTGGGGACAGGAGTCCAATTCACCCCTCCACTTT.

This clonotype showed up just a few times. The chain links TRBV7-2 to TRBJ2-1; D is possibly TRBD2 (6 bases). The better agreement between TRBJ2-7 and the DNA end casts doubt on the J call. CDR3 length: 15 residues. Germline assignment: CDR1 SGHTA and CDR2 FQGNSA. The CDR3, as DNA: TGTGCCAGCAGCTTACTAGCGAGCTCCTACAATGAGCAGTACTTC. Protein product: CASSLLASSYNEQYF.

The V call is TRBV11-3, the J call TRBJ2-3; unclear D gene. The CDR3 has 16 amino acids. The V end was cut by 5 bases, the J end by 1 base, with 16 bases between. Germline V gives CDR1 SGHNT, CDR2 YENEEA. The CDR3 is CASSASGASGTDTQYF. In DNA form, the CDR3 reads TGTGCCAGCAGCGCTTCTGGCGCCTCTGGCACAGATACGCAGTATTTT.